These T cell receptor beta chains were read from a single sample in a study of blood T cell repertoires in COVID-19. TCRdb keeps only in-frame clones here, not all; method: immunoSEQ multiplex PCR. There are roughly 160,000 clones in the sample; just over 85% occur only once, and roughly 8.6% lies in the top ten. Sequences were obtained from peripheral blood. The receptors come from a man between 60 and 75 years old with acute or convalescent COVID-19. Both conserved end residues are part of each CDR3.

j_call cdr3_length v_call cdr3_aa
TRBJ2-5 14 TRBV7-9 CASSPGLAEETQYF
TRBJ1-4 14 TRBV28 CASKKGQFNEKLFF
TRBJ1-1 14 TRBV5-1 CASSVTGGSTEAFF
TRBJ2-6 15 TRBV28 CASSEQGAGANVLTF
TRBJ1-2 15 TRBV16 CASSPRTGSNYGYTF
TRBJ2-6 18 TRBV6-2/TRBV6-3 CASSTRDRGTAGANVLTF
TRBJ2-1 14 TRBV30 CAWSPRDNPEEQFF
TRBJ1-1 13 TRBV18 CASSRIRGTEAFF
TRBJ2-3 16 TRBV9 CASSGRLAGSTDTQYF
TRBJ1-5 14 TRBV6-1 CASSESGLGQPQHF
TRBJ1-2 15 TRBV6-1 CASSETGSANYGYTF
TRBJ1-2 13 TRBV7-8 CASSSTGLGGYTF
TRBJ2-7 13 TRBV5-5 CASSLDSYYEQYF